Following are 25 T cell receptor beta chains from one sample sequenced in a study of cytomegalovirus exposure and HLA in healthy donors. Clones were sequenced by immunoSEQ multiplex PCR, and TCRdb holds only the in-frame ones, with some missing. The table lists about 180,000 clones, around 87% of them singletons. Specimen: PBMCs. Every receptor here comes from a woman aged 25-40 years in good health and CMV-seronegative.

V usage is TRBV19 and J usage is TRBJ1-2, with 7 bases aligning to TRBD1. Trimming removed 5 bases from V and 4 bases from J; junction bases left unmatched: 7. Germline CDR1 reads LNHDA; CDR2 reads SQIVND (reference sequence). The CDR3 contains 14 residues. The CDR3 loop is CASSRDREAYGYTF. The CDR3 nucleotides are TGTGCCAGTAGTCGAGACAGGGAGGCCTATGGCTACACCTTC.

The gene calls are TRBV7-9 and TRBJ2-2; D gene uncertain. Trimming pared 4 bases from V and 0 bases from J, leaving 6 bases between. The length of the CDR3 is 14 residues. Germline lookup yields CDR1 SEHNR and CDR2 FQNEAQ (reference sequence). As DNA, the CDR3 is TGTGCCAGCAGCTCAGTCGCGAACACCGGGGAGCTGTTTTTT. Protein: CASSSVANTGELFF.

J is TRBJ2-3 and V is TRBV2; 8 nucleotides match TRBD2. The CDR3 totals 15 residues. The germline gives CDR1 SNHLY, CDR2 FYNNEI. Trimming took 6 bases from V and 5 from J; bases not matched to a gene: 10. The CDR3 DNA sequence: TGTGCCAGCAGCCTAGCGGGCGGGGGTAGAGATACGCAGTATTTT. Translated: CASSLAGGGRDTQYF. The full variable domain, in which reference TRBV2 and TRBJ2-3 provide the parts outside the CDR3, is EPEVTQTPSHQVTQMGQEVILRCVPISNHLYFYWYRQILGQKVEFLVSFYNNEISEKSEIFDDQFSVERPDGSNFTLKIRSTKLEDSAMYFCASSLAGGGRDTQYFGPGTRLTVL.

V gene TRBV6-5 combines with J gene TRBJ1-2; 12 bases align to TRBD1. The CDR3 totals 15 residues. J was trimmed by 4 bases and V by 6 bases; bases with no gene match: 6. Germline V lookup: CDR1 MNHEY, CDR2 SVGAGI. The chain's CDR3 is CASRSPGQGAYGYTF. CDR3 DNA: TGTGCCAGCAGATCTCCGGGACAGGGGGCCTATGGCTACACCTTC.

V gene TRBV5-4 combines with J gene TRBJ2-1; perhaps TRBD2 as D (6 bases). The CDR3 totals 16 residues. Trimming removed 4 bases at V and 5 bases at J, with 19 bases between. Germline V lookup: CDR1 SGHNT, CDR2 YYREEE (reference sequence). CDR3 sequence (DNA): TGTGCCAGCAGCCTCACCGGGACTGGAATTGACAATGAGCAGTTCTTC. Its protein is CASSLTGTGIDNEQFF.

This chain connects TRBV5-1 to TRBJ2-5; 9 bases map to TRBD2. The J segment lost 5 bases and the V segment lost 3 bases, leaving 11 bases of the junction unmatched. The CDR3 covers 16 residues. The germline V gene has CDR1 SGHRS and CDR2 YFSETQ. The CDR3 sequence is CASSYRSGGPGETQYF. In nucleotides, the CDR3 is TGCGCCAGCAGCTACCGTAGCGGGGGCCCCGGGGAGACCCAGTACTTC.

The chain recombines TRBV6-6 with TRBJ2-7; 9 bases line up with TRBD1. The CDR3 covers 14 residues. Germline V gene sequence: CDR1 MNHNY, CDR2 SVGAGI (reference sequence). The J segment lost 3 bases and the V segment lost 0 bases, leaving 0 bases of the junction unmatched. CDR3 amino acids: CASSYSTGGYEQYF. In nucleotides, the CDR3 is TGTGCCAGCAGTTACTCGACAGGGGGCTACGAGCAGTACTTC.

The J gene is TRBJ2-5, the V gene TRBV10-3; 9 nucleotides agree with TRBD2. The germline V gene has CDR1 ENHRY and CDR2 SYGVKD. Trimming cost V 3 bases and J 2 bases; bases outside gene matches: 7. The CDR3 runs 16 residues. As DNA, the CDR3 is TGTGCCATCAGTGACGGTAGCGGGGGATCTCAAGAGACCCAGTACTTC. Its protein product is CAISDGSGGSQETQYF.

This chain links TRBV18 with TRBJ1-1; D ambiguous. The CDR3 loop spans 14 amino acids. Germline loops: CDR1 KGHSH, CDR2 LQKENI. Trimming cost V 2 bases and J 0 bases, with 7 bases left between them. CDR3 amino acids: CASSPTAVNTEAFF. CDR3 in DNA: TGTGCCAGCTCACCAACAGCTGTGAACACTGAAGCTTTCTTT.

The chain carries TRBV6-5 and TRBJ1-2; 7 nucleotides match TRBD1. This CDR3 is built from 15 residues. Germline lookup yields CDR1 MNHEY and CDR2 SVGAGI. Germline trimming cut 6 bases from V and 0 bases from J; bases unmatched to any gene: 7. CDR3 nucleotides: TGTGCCAGCAGCCGTACAGGGGCGTCTAACTATGGCTACACCTTC. Translated: CASSRTGASNYGYTF.

The sample holds one count of this clone. The genes are TRBV4-1 and TRBJ2-1, with 7 bases matching TRBD2. Germline CDR1 MGHRA, CDR2 YSYEKL. Germline trimming cut 7 bases from V and 3 bases from J; bases unmatched to any gene: 15. CDR3 length equals 17 residues. In nucleotides, the CDR3 is TGCGCCAGCATGGCAGAGGTGGGCGGGAGACTCTACAATGAGCAGTTCTTC. This sequence encodes CASMAEVGGRLYNEQFF.

The chain has TRBV4-1 and TRBJ2-3; no reliable D call. The germline CDR1 and CDR2 sequences are MGHRA and YSYEKL. This CDR3 has 14 residues. V shed 0 bases and J shed 2 bases, with 6 bases lying between them. As DNA, the CDR3 is TGCGCCAGCAGCCAAGAATCGTTCACAGATACGCAGTATTTT. Translated, it gives CASSQESFTDTQYF.

This chain uses TRBV6-6 with TRBJ2-1; 9 bases fit TRBD1. This CDR3 region has 16 residues. Germline loops: CDR1 MNHNY, CDR2 SVGAGI (reference sequence). Unmatched junction bases numbered 3, after V lost 0 bases and J lost 3 bases. This chain's CDR3 is CASSYSTTGGYNEQFF. Here the CDR3 DNA reads TGTGCCAGCAGTTACTCAACGACAGGGGGCTACAATGAGCAGTTCTTC.

CDR3 loop: CASSLGQGGIHEQFF. In DNA form, the CDR3 reads TGCGCCAGCAGCTTGGGACAGGGGGGTATACATGAGCAGTTCTTC. The genes are TRBV5-1 and TRBJ2-1; TRBD1 matches at 9 bases. The J segment lost 8 bases and the V segment lost 0 bases, leaving 6 bases of the junction unmatched. The CDR3 spans 15 residues. Germline V lookup: CDR1 SGHRS, CDR2 YFSETQ.

The gene calls are TRBV7-9 and TRBJ2-5; 9 bases are a match to TRBD1. The germline CDR1 and CDR2 sequences are SEHNR and FQNEAQ (reference sequence). V was clipped by 7 bases and J by 5 bases; unmatched bases: 8. The CDR3 contains 14 residues. CDR3 sequence: CASTDRGYLETQYF. CDR3 nucleotide sequence: TGTGCCAGCACCGACAGGGGGTATTTGGAGACCCAGTACTTC. Combining the CDR3 with reference TRBV7-9 and TRBJ2-5 gives the whole variable domain DTGVSQNPRHKITKRGQNVTFRCDPISEHNRLYWYRQTLGQGPEFLTYFQNEAQLEKSRLLSDRFSAERPKGSFSTLEIQRTEQGDSAMYLCASTDRGYLETQYFGPGTRLLVL.

The rearrangement joins TRBV6-1 to TRBJ2-5; no clear D gene. Trimming cost V 6 bases and J 1 base, with 12 bases left between them. Germline CDR1 reads MNHNS; CDR2 reads SASEGT. The CDR3 extends over 14 amino acids. The CDR3 reads CASSPLRGQETQYF. In DNA, the CDR3 is TGTGCCAGCAGCCCTTTGCGAGGCCAAGAGACCCAGTACTTC.

V usage is TRBV2 and J usage is TRBJ2-7; 11 nucleotides agree with TRBD1. The CDR3 runs 13 residues. Germline assignment: CDR1 SNHLY and CDR2 FYNNEI. The V segment lost 7 bases and the J segment 6 bases; nucleotides outside the gene matches: 5. DNA for the CDR3: TGTGCCAGCAACCGGGACAGGGGGTTCGAGCAGTACTTC. Protein: CASNRDRGFEQYF.

The chain combines TRBV5-4 with TRBJ1-3, with TRBD1 matching 10 bases. The germline V gene has CDR1 SGHNT and CDR2 YYREEE (reference sequence). This CDR3 is built from 17 residues. Trimming cost V 0 bases and J 4 bases; bases outside gene matches: 7. The CDR3 DNA sequence: TGTGCCAGCAGCTTGGGGCCCCCGGGACAGGGGGGAAACACCATATATTTT. Translation gives CASSLGPPGQGGNTIYF. Using reference TRBV5-4 and TRBJ1-3 for the parts outside the CDR3, the full variable domain is ETGVTQSPTHLIKTRGQQVTLRCSSQSGHNTVSWYQQALGQGPQFIFQYYREEENGRGNFPPRFSGLQFPNYSSELNVNALELDDSALYLCASSLGPPGQGGNTIYFGEGSWLTVV.

J is TRBJ2-2 and V is TRBV2; TRBD1 matches 10 bases. V shed 10 bases, J shed 4 bases, and the junction held 6 bases outside the gene matches. The germline CDR1 and CDR2 sequences are SNHLY and FYNNEI. This CDR3 is 14 amino acids long. CDR3 protein: CATRTGGGTGELFF. The CDR3, as DNA: TGTGCCACCCGGACAGGGGGGGGCACCGGGGAGCTGTTTTTT.

The chain combines TRBV14 with TRBJ1-3, with a possible D match to TRBD1 (6 bases). CDR1 and CDR2 (germline): SGHDN, FVKESK. The CDR3 totals 14 residues. Trimming shortened V by 4 bases and J by 9 bases, and 16 bases separated the two germline ends. The CDR3 DNA reads TGTGCCAGCAGCCTAATACAGGGTACGGGCACCATATATTTT. Its translation: CASSLIQGTGTIYF.

The chain is built from TRBV4-2 and TRBJ2-7, with 7 bases aligning to TRBD2. The J segment lost 4 bases and the V segment lost 6 bases, leaving 6 bases of the junction unmatched. Per the germline V gene, CDR1 is LGHNA and CDR2 is YNFKEQ. The CDR3 runs 13 residues. CDR3 DNA sequence: TGTGCCAGCAGTGAGACTAGCTCTTACGAGCAGTACTTC. This codes for CASSETSSYEQYF.

The V gene is TRBV4-1, the J gene TRBJ2-7, with D perhaps matching TRBD2 (6 bases). In germline, CDR1 is MGHRA, CDR2 YSYEKL. CDR3 length: 13 residues. The germline V and J ends were trimmed by 0 bases and 8 bases, with 11 bases remaining between them. The CDR3 DNA follows: TGCGCCAGCAGCCAAGAGCTGGGGGGTAAGCAGTACTTC. Protein sequence: CASSQELGGKQYF.

The chain recombines TRBV6-1 with TRBJ1-2; D gene ambiguous. Looked up from germline, CDR1 is MNHNS and CDR2 is SASEGT. The CDR3 loop spans 14 amino acids. Trimming took 2 bases from V and 2 from J, leaving 9 bases between them. The chain's CDR3 is CASSELTGNYGYTF. The DNA for the CDR3 is TGTGCCAGCAGTGAATTGACGGGGAACTATGGCTACACCTTC.

This rearrangement joins TRBV15 to TRBJ1-5; D is unresolved. CDR3 length: 14 amino acids. Trimming shortened V by 1 base and J by 5 bases, and 9 bases separated the two germline ends. Germline-derived CDR1 and CDR2 are LNHNV and YYDKDF (reference sequence). The CDR3 region has the DNA TGTGCCACCAGCAGAGCCGACGGGGATCAGCCCCAGCATTTT. It is translated as CATSRADGDQPQHF. The full variable domain, its missing parts supplied by reference TRBV15 and TRBJ1-5, is DAMVIQNPRYQVTQFGKPVTLSCSQTLNHNVMYWYQQKSSQAPKLLFHYYDKDFNNEADTPDNFQSRRPNTSFCFLDIRSPGLGDTAMYLCATSRADGDQPQHFGDGTRLSIL.

This chain joins TRBV11-3 and TRBJ2-2, with 7 bases that match TRBD2. The J segment lost 0 bases and the V segment lost 4 bases, leaving 8 bases of the junction unmatched. This CDR3 has 17 amino acids. Germline CDR1 reads SGHNT; CDR2 reads YENEEA. The DNA for the CDR3 is TGTGCCAGCAGCTCCGCCCGGGACTACTCGAACACCGGGGAGCTGTTTTTT. Translating it yields CASSSARDYSNTGELFF.